This T cell receptor beta chain stems from a study of CXCR3-negative and CXCR3-positive naive CD8 T cells. As regards this clonotype: Its antigen is undetermined.

The CDR3 consists of 16 residues. UMI-labeled 5' RACE yielded the TRB cDNA libraries. TCRdb reprocessed the 5' RACE reads, with one entry per CDR3 protein and no DNA. Its table lists about 120,000 distinct CDR3 sequences. Study results and caveats: CXCR3 expression partially decreased after cryopreservation; most assays used fresh PBMCs. Hydrophobicity was higher for TRB CDR3s found in CXCR3-positive naive cells than in CXCR3-negative naive cells.

The TCR comes from a human donor in good health. Some clones in this sample may be carry-over from other donors' samples. V gene TRBV12-3 or TRBV12-4 combines with J gene TRBJ1-3. Sequenced: naive CXCR3- CD8+ T cells from blood. Described subset: CD45RO-CCR7+CD27+CD95- naive CD8+ T cells lacking CXCR3 (TNR3-). The CDR3 region is CASSLSGRYSGNTIYF.